One and the same sample provided the 27 T cell receptor beta chains below, sequenced in a study of blood T cell repertoires in COVID-19. Method: immunoSEQ multiplex PCR; TCRdb's copy keeps in-frame clones and lacks some. This table holds 180,000 or so clones, around four fifths found once. Material: PBMCs or T cells enriched from blood (not recorded which). The receptor set was obtained from a woman in her sixties or seventies who had recovered from COVID-19.

The V gene is TRBV15, the J gene TRBJ1-3, with D unresolved. Germline CDR1 LNHNV, CDR2 YYDKDF (reference sequence). V lost 0 bases and J 0 bases, leaving 6 bases between the germline ends. The CDR3 runs 15 residues. The CDR3 sequence: CATSRDIVSGNTIYF. The CDR3 nucleotides are TGTGCCACCAGCAGAGACATTGTCTCTGGAAACACCATATATTTT.

Written as DNA, the CDR3 is TGCGCCAGCAGCTTGCTCCAGGGGGCAGGAAACATTCAGTACTTC. It yields the protein CASSLLQGAGNIQYF. This chain connects TRBV5-1 to TRBJ2-4, with 8 bases that match TRBD1. The CDR3 is made up of 15 amino acids. Losses at the gene ends were 1 base for V and 6 bases for J; bases not matched to a gene: 6. Germline V gene sequence: CDR1 SGHRS, CDR2 YFSETQ.

The chain joins TRBV5-1 to TRBJ2-1; tentatively, D is TRBD2 (5 bases). The V gene's germline CDR1 is SGHRS and CDR2 YFSETQ. There are 12 residues in the CDR3. The V gene lost 0 bases and the J gene lost 10 bases, with 8 bases spanning the gap. The CDR3 DNA is TGCGCCAGCAGCTTGGGAGAGGGAGAGCAGTTCTTC. Translation: CASSLGEGEQFF.

The chain employs TRBV6-5 and TRBJ2-6, with D unclear. CDR3 length: 16 residues. Germline V gives CDR1 MNHEY, CDR2 SVGAGI. Trimming removed 2 bases from V and 0 bases from J, with 8 bases in between. CDR3 loop: CASSYHFGSGANVLTF. The CDR3 DNA is TGTGCCAGCAGTTACCACTTTGGCTCTGGGGCCAACGTCCTGACTTTC.

This chain links TRBV18 with TRBJ2-1; 10 bases line up with TRBD2. The V segment lost 6 bases and the J segment 9 bases; nucleotides outside the gene matches: 2. The CDR3 contains 12 residues. The V gene's germline CDR1 is KGHSH and CDR2 LQKENI. The CDR3 is CASSGLASEQFF. The CDR3 nucleotides read TGTGCCAGCTCGGGACTAGCGAGTGAGCAGTTCTTC.

The chain employs TRBV28 and TRBJ2-7; 10 bases are shared with TRBD2. Germline V gene lookup returns CDR1 MDHEN and CDR2 SYDVKM. There are 15 residues in the CDR3. V was clipped by 4 bases and J by 3 bases; unmatched bases: 6. The CDR3 DNA reads TGTGCCAGCAGTTACCCTAGCGGGGGCCTCTACGAGCAGTACTTC. Amino acid sequence: CASSYPSGGLYEQYF.

This clone has a handful of counts. CDR3 loop: CASSRGTVPSPLHF. For the CDR3, the DNA is TGTGCCAGCAGCCGGGGGACAGTGCCATCACCCCTCCACTTT. The chain employs TRBV5-6 and TRBJ1-6; 7 nucleotides match TRBD1. With 4 bases clipped from V and 10 bases from J, the junction kept 8 bases outside the gene matches. The CDR3 has 14 residues. Germline assignment: CDR1 SGHDT and CDR2 YYEEEE. The whole variable domain, filled in from reference TRBV5-6 and TRBJ1-6, reads DAGVTQSPTHLIKTRGQQVTLRCSPKSGHDTVSWYQQALGQGPQFIFQYYEEEERQRGNFPDRFSGHQFPNYSSELNVNALLLGDSALYLCASSRGTVPSPLHFGNGTRLTVT.

The J gene is TRBJ1-1, the V gene TRBV5-4; D gene unclear. Germline V CDR1 and CDR2: SGHNT, YYREEE (reference sequence). This CDR3 is 15 amino acids long. V was clipped by 0 bases and J by 1 base, with 10 bases between them. CDR3 sequence (DNA): TGTGCCAGCAGCTTGGGGGCAAGTGGGAACACTGAAGCTTTCTTT. It encodes CASSLGASGNTEAFF.

V is TRBV6-5 and J is TRBJ1-6; 7 bases line up with TRBD1. Trimming took 7 bases from V and 4 from J; bases not matched to a gene: 4. This CDR3 region has 14 residues. Germline V lookup: CDR1 MNHEY, CDR2 SVGAGI. CDR3 DNA sequence: TGTGCCAGCACGCGACAGGGATATAATTCACCCCTCCACTTT. Protein product: CASTRQGYNSPLHF.

This rearrangement joins TRBV11-1 to TRBJ2-3; D is unclear. CDR3 length equals 16 residues. Looked up from germline, CDR1 is SGHAT and CDR2 is FQDESV (reference sequence). V was cut by 2 bases and J by 0 bases, with 12 bases left in between. The CDR3 spells CASSLMGTISTDTQYF. The CDR3 DNA sequence: TGTGCCAGCAGCTTAATGGGCACCATTAGCACAGATACGCAGTATTTT.

The chain combines TRBV19 with TRBJ1-1; 7 nucleotides line up with TRBD1. CDR1 LNHDA and CDR2 SQIVND come from the germline V gene (reference sequence). The junction had 9 bases not matched to a gene; V was cut back by 5 bases and J by 3 bases. This CDR3 is built from 15 residues. The chain's CDR3 is CASSFRTGGDTEAFF. CDR3 DNA sequence: TGTGCCAGTAGTTTTCGGACAGGCGGAGACACTGAAGCTTTCTTT.

The V gene is TRBV19, the J gene TRBJ2-3; 7 nucleotides align to TRBD2. Germline trimming cut 6 bases from V and 6 bases from J; bases unmatched to any gene: 9. The CDR3 runs 14 residues. Germline lookup yields CDR1 LNHDA and CDR2 SQIVND (reference sequence). The CDR3 bases are TGTGCCAGTAGGAAGCGGGGAGGTGTGGATACGCAGTATTTT. It specifies CASRKRGGVDTQYF.

The table lists this clone with a few counts. V gene TRBV7-9 combines with J gene TRBJ1-2; D gene uncertain. The CDR3 has 12 residues. CDR1 is SEHNR, CDR2 FQNEAQ, per germline (reference sequence). The V gene lost 5 bases and the J gene lost 7 bases, with 11 bases spanning the gap. CDR3 in amino acids: CASSPMAGGYTF. CDR3 nucleotide sequence: TGTGCCAGCAGCCCTATGGCAGGTGGCTACACCTTC.

This chain uses TRBV14 with TRBJ1-1; the D gene is possibly TRBD1 (5 bases). CDR3 size: 16 residues. V gave up 0 bases and J gave up 7 bases, with 18 bases separating them. Germline loops: CDR1 SGHDN, CDR2 FVKESK. The CDR3 protein is CASSQDSGGQGLEAFF. The CDR3, as DNA: TGTGCCAGCAGCCAAGATAGCGGAGGCCAGGGCCTTGAAGCTTTCTTT.

This sequence joins TRBV7-9 and TRBJ1-3; D uncertain. The V end was cut by 1 base, the J end by 6 bases, with 7 bases between. This CDR3 has 13 residues. CDR1 SEHNR and CDR2 FQNEAQ come from the germline V gene (reference sequence). The CDR3 protein is CASSLDTVNTIYF. CDR3 in DNA: TGTGCCAGCAGCTTAGATACGGTAAACACCATATATTTT.

The chain is built from TRBV5-1 and TRBJ2-2; the D is unclear. The CDR3 totals 15 residues. CDR1 SGHRS and CDR2 YFSETQ come from the germline V gene. The germline V and J ends were trimmed by 5 bases and 0 bases, with 11 bases remaining between them. The CDR3 bases are TGCGCCAGCAGGCAAAGCGAGTCGAACACCGGGGAGCTGTTTTTT. Its translation is CASRQSESNTGELFF.

The chain combines TRBV29-1 with TRBJ2-1, with D unresolved. CDR1 and CDR2 from the germline V gene are SQVTM and ANQGSEA. V lost 5 bases to trimming and J lost 5 bases, with 16 bases between them. The CDR3 sequence is 14 residues long. This chain's CDR3 is CSVPQRAPNNEQFF. The CDR3 bases are TGCAGCGTTCCACAGAGAGCTCCCAACAATGAGCAGTTCTTC.

This chain uses TRBV10-3 with TRBJ2-1, with 7 bases matching TRBD1. This CDR3 spans 14 amino acids. The V and J ends lost 6 bases and 3 bases, in that order; junction bases with no gene match: 5. Germline CDR1 reads ENHRY; CDR2 reads SYGVKD. CDR3 amino acids: CAISGQGDYNEQFF. The CDR3 DNA reads TGTGCCATCAGCGGGCAGGGGGACTACAATGAGCAGTTCTTC.

CDR3 nucleotide sequence: TGTGCCAGCAGCCTCCAGGGCCTGGGGGAGCAGTACTTC. Protein sequence: CASSLQGLGEQYF. The V and J genes are TRBV3-1 (or the pseudogene TRBV3-2) and TRBJ2-7; D might be TRBD1 (5 bases). Germline assignment: CDR1 LGHDT and CDR2 YNNKEL (reference sequence). This CDR3 has 13 residues. V lost 4 bases and J lost 7, with 14 bases in between.

The V and J genes are TRBV28 and TRBJ2-7; 7 bases map to TRBD1. There are 14 residues in the CDR3. V gave up 1 base and J gave up 3 bases; unmatched junction bases: 3. Germline V lookup: CDR1 MDHEN, CDR2 SYDVKM. In DNA form, the CDR3 reads TGTGCCAGCAGTTTATTCGACAGGGACTACGAGCAGTACTTC. Translated: CASSLFDRDYEQYF.

V usage is TRBV7-2 and J usage is TRBJ1-2; 7 nucleotides match TRBD1. The CDR3 has 13 amino acids. Germline CDR1 and CDR2: SGHTA and FQGNSA. The junction had 5 bases not matched to a gene; V was cut back by 5 bases and J by 5 bases. The CDR3 is CASSLQGPYGYTF. DNA for the CDR3: TGTGCCAGCAGCCTACAGGGGCCTTATGGCTACACCTTC.

The rearrangement uses TRBV10-3 and TRBJ2-1; D perhaps matches TRBD1 (6 bases). V was cut by 5 bases and J by 8 bases, with 16 bases left in between. Germline assignment: CDR1 ENHRY and CDR2 SYGVKD. The CDR3 totals 14 residues. CDR3 in DNA: TGTGCCATCAGTTGGGGGCAACGAGGGGATGAGCAGTTCTTC. It is translated as CAISWGQRGDEQFF.

The chain carries TRBV18 and TRBJ1-1, with D tentatively TRBD1 (5 bases). Germline-derived CDR1 and CDR2 are KGHSH and LQKENI. V lost 1 base to trimming and J lost 1 base, with 10 bases between them. The CDR3 consists of 15 residues. The CDR3 DNA is TGTGCCAGCTCACCACGAGGACACAGGAACACTGAAGCTTTCTTT. This codes for CASSPRGHRNTEAFF.

The CDR3 is CASSPGGIEQFF. For the CDR3, the DNA is TGTGCCAGCTCACCAGGGGGGATTGAGCAGTTCTTC. This sequence joins TRBV18 and TRBJ2-1; a weak D match, TRBD2 (6 bases). Germline lookup yields CDR1 KGHSH and CDR2 LQKENI. The V end was cut by 2 bases, the J end by 9 bases, with 8 bases between. The CDR3 spans 12 residues.

The chain is built from TRBV18 and TRBJ2-2; 7 bases map to TRBD1. Germline V lookup: CDR1 KGHSH, CDR2 LQKENI. The CDR3 is 16 amino acids. Trimming removed 3 bases from V and 4 bases from J; junction bases left unmatched: 8. The CDR3 sequence is CASSPRQGSSTGELFF. CDR3 DNA sequence: TGTGCCAGCTCACCGCGACAGGGTTCGAGCACCGGGGAGCTGTTTTTT. Together with reference TRBV18 and TRBJ2-2, the CDR3 gives the full variable domain: NAGVMQNPRHLVRRRGQEARLRCSPMKGHSHVYWYRQLPEEGLKFMVYLQKENIIDESGMPKERFSAEFPKEGPSILRIQQVVRGDSAAYFCASSPRQGSSTGELFFGEGSRLTVL.

This chain uses TRBV30 with TRBJ1-4; 10 bases are a match to TRBD1. With V trimmed by 2 bases and J by 6 bases, 6 bases remained unmatched. The CDR3 has 15 residues. The germline CDR1 and CDR2 sequences are GTSNPN and SVGIG (reference sequence). CDR3 sequence reads: CAWSNLGTGDEKLFF. The CDR3 DNA follows: TGTGCCTGGAGTAACCTCGGGACAGGGGATGAAAAACTGTTTTTT. Full variable domain (remainder filled in from reference TRBV30 and TRBJ1-4): SQTIHQWPATLVQPVGSPLSLECTVEGTSNPNLYWYRQAAGRGLQLLFYSVGIGQISSEVPQNLSASRPQDRQFILSSKKLLLSDSGFYLCAWSNLGTGDEKLFFGSGTQLSVL.

For the CDR3, the DNA is TGTGCCAGCAGCCCAGGACAGCGGGACGTTCAGTACTTC. It encodes CASSPGQRDVQYF. The J gene is TRBJ2-4, the V gene TRBV9; D might be TRBD2 (7 bases). The length of the CDR3 is 13 residues. Germline lookup yields CDR1 SGDLS and CDR2 YYNGEE. V lost 4 bases, J lost 11 bases, and 16 bases lay in between.